Following are 12 T cell receptor beta chains from one sample sequenced in a study of immune cell composition in non-small cell lung cancer. Sequencing used immunoSEQ multiplex PCR; TCRdb keeps in-frame clones, though not all of them. The sample yields nearly 250 clones, approximately 80% seen once. Normal lung sampling was at least 3 cm from the tumour, as distant as possible. The sample was non-adjacent lung tissue. The source is a human donor with non-small cell lung cancer.

This clone has only a few counts. The V gene is TRBV7-2, the J gene TRBJ1-1; 8 bases fit TRBD1. CDR1 and CDR2 (germline): SGHTA, FQGNSA. Unmatched junction bases numbered 6, after V lost 6 bases and J lost 0 bases. The length of the CDR3 is 15 residues. The CDR3 protein is CASSLRTGMNTEAFF. The DNA for the CDR3 is TGTGCCAGCAGTCTCAGGACAGGGATGAACACTGAAGCTTTCTTT.

The genes are TRBV7-8 and TRBJ2-7; 7 bases map to TRBD2. Germline-derived CDR1 and CDR2 are SGHVS and FQNEAQ. The CDR3 totals 14 residues. V trimming: 2 bases; J trimming: 6 bases; junction bases outside the gene matches: 7. In DNA form, the CDR3 reads TGTGCCAGCAGCTTAAAGCGGGACTTGGTCGAGCAGTACTTC. It yields the protein CASSLKRDLVEQYF.

This chain uses TRBV9 with TRBJ2-7, with 10 nucleotides matching TRBD2. Per the germline V gene, CDR1 is SGDLS and CDR2 is YYNGEE. Trimming removed 0 bases from V and 7 bases from J; junction bases left unmatched: 10. The CDR3 runs 16 residues. The CDR3 region has the DNA TGTGCCAGCAGCGTAGGAGCTAGCGGGAGATGGGAAGAGCAGTACTTC. The encoded protein is CASSVGASGRWEEQYF. The whole variable domain, remainder taken from reference TRBV9 and TRBJ2-7, is DSGVTQTPKHLITATGQRVTLRCSPRSGDLSVYWYQQSLDQGLQFLIQYYNGEERAKGNILERFSAQQFPDLHSELNLSSLELGDSALYFCASSVGASGRWEEQYFGPGTRLTVT.

This clone was seen only once. V is TRBV30 and J is TRBJ1-6; D gene unclear. Germline V gene data show CDR1 as GTSNPN and CDR2 as SVGIG (reference sequence). This CDR3 is built from 14 residues. V dropped 3 bases and J dropped 0 bases, with 6 bases sitting between them. Written as DNA, the CDR3 is TGTGCCTGGAGCCGGAGCTCCTATAATTCACCCCTCCACTTT. Translating it yields CAWSRSSYNSPLHF.

This sequence joins TRBV29-1 and TRBJ1-1; 11 positions agree with TRBD1. The V gene's germline CDR1 is SQVTM and CDR2 ANQGSEA. With V trimmed by 4 bases and J by 11 bases, 9 bases remained unmatched. The CDR3 totals 13 residues. The CDR3: CSVGGTGGARAFF. As DNA, the CDR3 is TGCAGCGTTGGGGGGACAGGGGGGGCGAGGGCTTTCTTT.

The chain couples TRBV6-5 to TRBJ2-3, with a weak D call TRBD2 (7 bases). CDR3 size: 15 residues. Germline-derived CDR1 and CDR2 are MNHEY and SVGAGI. V was clipped by 7 bases and J by 1 base, with 15 bases between them. CDR3 loop: CASKGGRGRTDTQYF. The CDR3 DNA is TGTGCCAGCAAGGGGGGGCGAGGGCGCACAGATACGCAGTATTTT.

The DNA for the CDR3 is TGTGCCAGCAGCCGGACAGGGGAGCGCACCATATATTTT. This encodes CASSRTGERTIYF. This chain joins TRBV11-2 and TRBJ1-3; 9 bases align to TRBD1. In germline, CDR1 is SGHAT, CDR2 FQNNGV. This CDR3 comprises 13 residues. With V trimmed by 5 bases and J by 9 bases, 5 bases remained unmatched.

J is TRBJ2-1 and V is TRBV10-3, with D perhaps TRBD2 (6 bases). The germline CDR1 and CDR2 sequences are ENHRY and SYGVKD. V gave up 0 bases and J gave up 0 bases, with 9 bases separating them. The length of the CDR3 is 16 residues. The CDR3 spells CAISESVAVSYNEQFF. The CDR3 bases are TGTGCCATCAGTGAGTCCGTAGCGGTCTCCTACAATGAGCAGTTCTTC.

The rearrangement joins TRBV7-9 to TRBJ2-4; 7 bases agree with TRBD1. The CDR3 length is 16 residues. With 5 bases clipped from V and 0 bases from J, the junction kept 7 bases outside the gene matches. Germline loops: CDR1 SEHNR, CDR2 FQNEAQ (reference sequence). The CDR3: CASSDTGVIAKNIQYF. The CDR3 nucleotides read TGTGCCAGCAGCGACACAGGGGTAATAGCCAAAAACATTCAGTACTTC.

In its sample, this clone was seen once. V gene TRBV19 combines with J gene TRBJ2-3; D gene uncertain. Trimming cost V 6 bases and J 0 bases, with 7 bases left between them. Germline CDR1 LNHDA, CDR2 SQIVND (reference sequence). The CDR3 extends over 13 amino acids. In DNA form, the CDR3 reads TGTGCCAGTAGGTTCAGTAGCACAGATACGCAGTATTTT. Encoded protein: CASRFSSTDTQYF.

The V and J genes are TRBV7-2 and TRBJ2-7; 7 bases match TRBD2. V shed 5 bases and J 7 bases; nucleotides not matched to a gene: 8. CDR1 is SGHTA, CDR2 FQGNSA, per germline. The length of the CDR3 is 13 residues. In DNA, the CDR3 is TGTGCCAGCAGCCCAGGCGGGAGTCGGGAGCAGTACTTC. Its protein product is CASSPGGSREQYF.

The chain carries TRBV4-1 and TRBJ1-1; unclear D gene. The CDR3 consists of 13 residues. V gave up 0 bases and J gave up 6 bases, with 8 bases separating them. The germline CDR1 and CDR2 sequences are MGHRA and YSYEKL. CDR3 nucleotides: TGCGCCAGCAGCCAAGAAGGGAGCGCTGAAGCTTTCTTT. Protein: CASSQEGSAEAFF.